This T cell receptor beta chain was observed in a study of monozygotic twins with inflammatory bowel disease. Study conclusions and caveats: Repertoire similarity was not found to differ between concordant and discordant twins, possibly from limited power. Support was absent for any single strong signal or clonotype linked to IBD. For IBD patients, clonotypes shared with others were fewer than for healthy twins, especially with disease activity.

CDR3 size: 15 residues. Per the germline V gene, CDR1 is SNHLY and CDR2 is FYNNEI. Concerning this clonotype itself: Its antigen is unknown.

TCRalpha and TCRbeta cDNA underwent two nested PCRs of roughly 15 and 9 cycles. Using the 5' RACE reads, TCRdb records one entry per CDR3 protein without DNA. This sample's clone table lists approximately 380,000 distinct CDR3 sequences. This receptor was taken from a human donor with ulcerative colitis or Crohn's disease, or a healthy co-twin of an affected twin (not recorded which). This chain uses TRBV2 with TRBJ2-7; the TCRdb D gene call, TRBD2, has no DNA to confirm it. The sample comprised blood. The CDR3 reads CASRYLAGVTYEQYF.